These 13 T cell receptor beta chains share one sample of origin, sequenced in a study of blood T cells in healthy people across ages. PCR was performed a second time for roughly 7 to 12 cycles using a sample-barcoded 5' primer and a J-beta primer mix. MiXCR, run by TCRdb on the 5' RACE reads, gives a single entry per CDR3 protein. The table lists 1.8 million or so distinct CDR3 sequences, around 40% of them singletons. The sequenced sample was blood. These receptors were obtained from a human donor in good health.

This chain joins TRBV12-3 or TRBV12-4 and TRBJ1-2, with unresolved D. Trimming removed 6 bases at V and 4 bases at J, with 12 bases between. This CDR3 contains 13 residues. The CDR3 region is CASRRESSYGYTF. CDR3 bases: TGTGCCAGCAGGAGGGAATCGAGCTATGGCTACACCTTC.

This rearrangement joins TRBV20-1 to TRBJ1-2, with D unclear. V was shortened by 0 bases and J by 3 bases, with 14 bases between the two germline ends. Per the germline V gene, CDR1 is DFQATT and CDR2 is SNEGSKA (reference sequence). The length of the CDR3 is 15 residues. The CDR3 DNA follows: TGCAGTGCTAGAGATCGGGTCCTGACTCACTATGGCTACACCTTC. It encodes CSARDRVLTHYGYTF.

The table lists this clonotype with a few counts. This chain links TRBV3-1 with TRBJ1-1; D gene unclear. V lost 0 bases and J lost 8, with 7 bases in between. Germline CDR1 reads LGHDT; CDR2 reads YNNKEL (reference sequence). This CDR3 is built from 12 residues. CDR3 sequence: CASSQDPGEAFF. DNA of the CDR3: TGTGCCAGCAGCCAAGATCCGGGAGAAGCTTTCTTT.

The chain couples TRBV7-2 to TRBJ2-1; TRBD1 is a possible D gene (7 bases). Trimming left V 1 base short and J 7 bases short, with 14 bases between. The CDR3 extends over 15 amino acids. Germline assignment: CDR1 SGHTA and CDR2 FQGNSA. The CDR3 spells CASSLGPGGLNEQFF. The CDR3 DNA reads TGTGCCAGCAGCTTAGGTCCAGGGGGGTTAAATGAGCAGTTCTTC.

This clonotype has a handful of counts. The rearrangement links TRBV29-1 to TRBJ1-6; 7 bases line up with TRBD1. This CDR3 spans 17 amino acids. V dropped 0 bases and J dropped 1; count of bases not matched to a gene: 6. Germline CDR1 SQVTM, CDR2 ANQGSEA. This chain's CDR3 is CSVEDQRGQSYNSPLHF. DNA of the CDR3: TGCAGCGTTGAAGATCAAAGGGGGCAGTCCTATAATTCACCCCTCCACTTT.

This chain joins TRBV7-9 and TRBJ1-5; D is uncertain. V was cut by 4 bases and J by 6 bases, with 10 bases left in between. The germline CDR1 and CDR2 sequences are SEHNR and FQNEAQ (reference sequence). This CDR3 contains 13 residues. The CDR3: CASSSSHLQPQHF. The CDR3 DNA follows: TGTGCCAGCAGCTCTTCGCACCTTCAGCCCCAGCATTTT.

This chain uses TRBV7-2 with TRBJ2-5; TRBD2 agrees at 10 bases. The CDR3 extends over 15 amino acids. V shed 2 bases, J shed 5 bases, and the junction held 5 bases outside the gene matches. CDR1 and CDR2 (germline): SGHTA, FQGNSA. CDR3 in amino acids: CASSLLAGVLETQYF. For the CDR3, the DNA is TGTGCCAGCAGCTTACTAGCGGGGGTGTTGGAGACCCAGTACTTC.

A few counts support this clonotype. This chain links TRBV28 with TRBJ1-2; D remains unclear. The CDR3 spans 12 residues. V lost 8 bases and J lost 8, with 15 bases in between. The germline CDR1 and CDR2 sequences are MDHEN and SYDVKM. CDR3 amino acids: CASSPDVDGYTF. In DNA, the CDR3 is TGTGCCAGCTCTCCGGACGTGGACGGCTACACCTTC.

With respect to this clonotype: One base away lies a much larger clone, so this may be a sequencing read error. The V and J genes are TRBV6-5 and TRBJ1-6, with 8 bases matching TRBD1. The CDR3 loop spans 15 amino acids. With V trimmed by 5 bases and J by 12 bases, 12 bases remained unmatched. CDR1 is MNHEY, CDR2 SVGAGI, per germline. CDR3 nucleotide sequence: TGTGCCAGCAGTGTTAATCAGGGGGCGAGGTTACCCCTCCACTTT. Translating it yields CASSVNQGARLPLHF.

In its sample, this clonotype was seen a few times. The V gene is TRBV12-3 or TRBV12-4, the J gene TRBJ2-7; 8 nucleotides align to TRBD1. The CDR3 has 14 amino acids. V lost 5 bases to trimming and J lost 2 bases; unmatched junction nucleotides: 5. The CDR3 region is CASSKGTGPYEQYF. The CDR3 DNA reads as TGTGCCAGCAGTAAAGGGACAGGACCCTACGAGCAGTACTTC.

In this sample, this clonotype turned up a few times. V is TRBV7-8 and J is TRBJ2-7; D is possibly TRBD1 (5 bases). Trimming shortened V by 10 bases and J by 2 bases, and 12 bases separated the two germline ends. The length of the CDR3 is 12 residues. Germline V gene sequence: CDR1 SGHVS, CDR2 FQNEAQ. The chain's CDR3 is CATKGWTYEQYF. CDR3 DNA sequence: TGTGCCACCAAGGGGTGGACCTACGAGCAGTACTTC.

J is TRBJ1-2 and V is TRBV12-3 or TRBV12-4; 9 positions agree with TRBD1. The CDR3 has 13 residues. V lost 7 bases and J lost 8; bases outside the gene matches: 8. CDR3 in amino acids: CASNRDRARGYTF. The CDR3 bases are TGTGCCAGCAATAGGGACAGGGCTCGAGGCTACACCTTC.

The chain employs TRBV4-3 and TRBJ1-1; the D is unclear. The CDR3 is 16 residues long. The germline V gene has CDR1 LGHNA and CDR2 YSLEER. The germline V and J ends were trimmed by 0 bases and 1 base, with 12 bases remaining between them. CDR3 protein: CASSQEILRGNTEAFF. CDR3 nucleotide sequence: TGCGCCAGCAGCCAAGAGATACTTCGAGGGAACACTGAAGCTTTCTTT.